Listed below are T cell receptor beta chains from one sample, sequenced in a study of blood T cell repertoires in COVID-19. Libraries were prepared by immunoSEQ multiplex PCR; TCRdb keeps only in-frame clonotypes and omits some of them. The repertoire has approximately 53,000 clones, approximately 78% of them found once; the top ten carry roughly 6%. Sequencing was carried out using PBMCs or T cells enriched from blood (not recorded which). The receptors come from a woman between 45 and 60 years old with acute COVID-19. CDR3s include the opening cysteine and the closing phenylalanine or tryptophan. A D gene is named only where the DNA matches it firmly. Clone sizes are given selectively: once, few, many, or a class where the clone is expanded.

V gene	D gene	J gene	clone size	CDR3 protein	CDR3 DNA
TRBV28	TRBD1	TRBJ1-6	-	CASSLDGTGGWRYSPLHF	TGTGCCAGCAGTTTAGATGGGACAGGAGGTTGGAGGTATTCACCCCTCCACTTT
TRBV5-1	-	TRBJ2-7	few	CASSLVGGKEDPVGEQYF	TGCGCCAGCAGCTTGGTCGGCGGAAAGGAGGACCCGGTGGGCGAGCAGTACTTC
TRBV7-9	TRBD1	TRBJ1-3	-	CASQEGGAGGNTIYF	TGTGCCAGCCAAGAAGGGGGCGCGGGAGGAAACACCATATATTTT
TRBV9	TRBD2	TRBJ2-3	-	CASSVEAGGGTDTQYF	TGTGCCAGCAGCGTAGAGGCGGGGGGGGGCACAGATACGCAGTATTTT
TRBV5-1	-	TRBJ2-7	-	CASSGPQGTYEQYF	TGCGCCAGCAGCGGGCCACAAGGTACCTACGAGCAGTACTTC
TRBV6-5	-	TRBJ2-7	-	CASSWTEQNEQYF	TGTGCCAGCAGTTGGACAGAACAGAACGAGCAGTACTTC
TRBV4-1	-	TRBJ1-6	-	CASSQDGGWLSSPLHF	TGCGCCAGCAGCCAAGATGGGGGGTGGCTAAGTTCACCCCTCCACTTT
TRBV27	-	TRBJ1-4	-	CASSSNGPRGKLFF	TGTGCCAGCAGTTCTAATGGGCCGCGGGGAAAACTGTTTTTT
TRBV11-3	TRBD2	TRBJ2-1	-	CASSPLAGGQGNEQFF	TGTGCCAGCAGCCCGTTAGCGGGGGGCCAGGGGAATGAGCAGTTCTTC
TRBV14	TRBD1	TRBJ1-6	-	CASSQGQGGSPLHF	TGTGCCAGCAGCCAAGGACAGGGAGGTTCACCCCTCCACTTT
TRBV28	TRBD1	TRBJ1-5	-	CASLLSPGTGIASNQPQHF	TGTGCCAGCCTCCTGTCCCCCGGGACAGGAATCGCTAGCAATCAGCCCCAGCATTTT
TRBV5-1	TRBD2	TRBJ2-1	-	CASSRPSSGGSEQFF	TGCGCCAGCAGCCGGCCCTCTAGCGGGGGTAGTGAGCAGTTCTTC
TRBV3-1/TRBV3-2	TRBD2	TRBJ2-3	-	CASSQALAGGIDTQYF	TGTGCCAGCAGCCAAGCACTAGCGGGGGGGATAGATACGCAGTATTTT
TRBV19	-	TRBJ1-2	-	CASSPPQGSYGYTF	TGTGCCAGTAGTCCCCCACAGGGTTCCTATGGCTACACCTTC
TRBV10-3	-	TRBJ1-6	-	CAIRRGGPSDNSPLHF	TGTGCCATCCGGAGGGGAGGGCCGTCGGATAATTCACCCCTCCACTTT
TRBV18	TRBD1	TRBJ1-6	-	CASSPRDSHNSPLHF	TGTGCCAGCTCACCCCGGGACAGCCATAATTCACCCCTCCACTTT
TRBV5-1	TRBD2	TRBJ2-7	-	CASSLETSGLYEQYF	TGCGCCAGCAGCTTGGAGACTAGCGGGCTCTACGAGCAGTACTTC
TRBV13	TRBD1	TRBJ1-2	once	CASSSPWTGRELGGYTF	TGTGCCAGCAGCTCCCCTTGGACAGGGAGAGAGCTCGGGGGCTACACCTTC
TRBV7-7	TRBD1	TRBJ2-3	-	CASSLGTGATTDTQYF	TGTGCTAGCAGCTTAGGGACAGGCGCCACCACAGATACGCAGTATTTT
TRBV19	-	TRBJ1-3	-	CASSTGSGDSGNTIYF	TGTGCCAGTAGTACGGGGTCTGGGGACTCTGGAAACACCATATATTTT
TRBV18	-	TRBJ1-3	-	CASSYGISGNTIYF	TGTGCCAGCTCATACGGGATCTCTGGAAACACCATATATTTT
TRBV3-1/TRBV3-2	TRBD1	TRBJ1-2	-	CASSRSPSDRALGYTF	TGTGCCAGCAGCCGCTCCCCCTCGGACAGGGCCCTTGGCTACACCTTC
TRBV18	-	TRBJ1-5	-	CASSPGRGNQPQHF	TGTGCCAGCTCACCGGGCCGAGGGAATCAGCCCCAGCATTTT
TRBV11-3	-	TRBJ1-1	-	CASRRGGFTEAFF	TGTGCCAGCAGGAGGGGAGGGTTCACTGAAGCTTTCTTT
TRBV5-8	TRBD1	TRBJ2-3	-	CASSRGQGTDTQYF	TGTGCCAGCAGCCGGGGACAGGGCACAGATACGCAGTATTTT
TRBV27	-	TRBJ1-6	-	CASSLMRPSSYNSPLHF	TGTGCCAGCAGTTTAATGAGGCCTAGCTCCTATAATTCACCCCTCCACTTT
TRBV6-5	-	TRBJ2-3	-	CASSYGSSTDTQYF	TGTGCCAGCAGTTACGGGAGTTCCACAGATACGCAGTATTTT
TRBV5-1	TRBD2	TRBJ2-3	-	CASSLQRGGNTDTQYF	TGCGCCAGCAGCCTGCAGCGGGGGGGTAACACAGATACGCAGTATTTT
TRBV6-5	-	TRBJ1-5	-	CASSYPMGGNLPQHF	TGTGCCAGCAGTTACCCAATGGGGGGTAATCTGCCCCAGCATTTT
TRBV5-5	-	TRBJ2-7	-	CASSLHWNPQVPEQYF	TGTGCCAGCAGCTTGCACTGGAATCCCCAGGTCCCCGAGCAGTACTTC
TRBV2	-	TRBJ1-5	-	CASSVDSPSNQPQHF	TGTGCCAGCAGTGTAGACAGTCCGAGCAATCAGCCCCAGCATTTT
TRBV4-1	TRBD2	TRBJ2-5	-	CASSQELAGGVETQYF	TGCGCCAGCAGCCAAGAATTAGCGGGGGGGGTGGAGACCCAGTACTTC
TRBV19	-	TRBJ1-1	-	CASSFARGGNEAFF	TGTGCCAGTAGTTTCGCGCGGGGGGGAAATGAAGCTTTCTTT
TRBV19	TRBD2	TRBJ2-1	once	CASSIGSGGSSYNEQFF	TGTGCCAGTAGTATAGGTAGCGGGGGGAGCTCCTACAATGAGCAGTTCTTC
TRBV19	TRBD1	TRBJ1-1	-	CASSRDRGTEAFF	TGTGCCAGTAGTAGGGACAGGGGGACTGAAGCTTTCTTT
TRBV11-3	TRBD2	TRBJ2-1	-	CASSLYGGSSYNEQFF	TGTGCCAGCAGCTTATACGGGGGGAGCTCCTACAATGAGCAGTTCTTC
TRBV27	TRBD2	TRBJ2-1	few	CASSLGEGGGSFAPNEQFF	TGTGCCAGCAGTTTAGGGGAGGGTGGAGGATCCTTCGCCCCCAATGAGCAGTTCTTC
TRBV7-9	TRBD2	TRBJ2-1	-	CASSSGLAGWNEQFF	TGTGCCAGCAGCTCGGGACTAGCGGGGTGGAATGAGCAGTTCTTC
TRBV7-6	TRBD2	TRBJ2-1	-	CASSLSAGGYNEQFF	TGTGCCAGCAGCTTAAGTGCGGGGGGGTACAATGAGCAGTTCTTC
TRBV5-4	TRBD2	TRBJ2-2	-	CASSPGGGVNGELFF	TGTGCCAGCAGCCCCGGTGGGGGGGTTAACGGGGAGCTGTTTTTT
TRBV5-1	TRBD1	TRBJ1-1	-	CASSPTPGQGNTEAFF	TGCGCCAGCAGCCCCACTCCGGGACAGGGAAACACTGAAGCTTTCTTT
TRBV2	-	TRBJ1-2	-	CASSEVPANYGYTF	TGTGCCAGCAGTGAAGTACCAGCTAACTATGGCTACACCTTC
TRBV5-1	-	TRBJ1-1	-	CASSLGTVKEAFF	TGCGCCAGCAGCTTGGGGACAGTTAAGGAAGCTTTCTTT
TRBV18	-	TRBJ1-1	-	CASSPPGVFEAFF	TGTGCCAGCTCACCACCGGGCGTATTTGAAGCTTTCTTT
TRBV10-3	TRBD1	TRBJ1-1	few	CAISESPGQGQAFF	TGTGCCATCAGTGAGTCCCCCGGACAGGGCCAAGCTTTCTTT
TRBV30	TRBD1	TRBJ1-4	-	CAWSAYRGSEKLFF	TGTGCCTGGAGTGCCTACAGGGGAAGTGAAAAACTGTTTTTT
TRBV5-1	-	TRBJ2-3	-	CASSSGDSLSTDTQYF	TGCGCCAGCAGCTCGGGGGACTCCCTTAGCACAGATACGCAGTATTTT
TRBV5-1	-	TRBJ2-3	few	CASSLSEATQYF	TGCGCCAGCAGCTTGAGTGAGGCTACGCAGTATTTT
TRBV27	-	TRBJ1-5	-	CASSSTPYQPQHF	TGTGCCAGCAGTTCGACACCTTATCAGCCCCAGCATTTT
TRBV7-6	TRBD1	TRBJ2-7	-	CASSSPGQGAYEQYF	TGTGCCAGCAGCTCTCCGGGACAGGGGGCCTACGAGCAGTACTTC
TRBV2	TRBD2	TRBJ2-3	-	CASSLSGGSTQYF	TGTGCCAGCAGTCTTAGCGGGGGGTCCACGCAGTATTTT